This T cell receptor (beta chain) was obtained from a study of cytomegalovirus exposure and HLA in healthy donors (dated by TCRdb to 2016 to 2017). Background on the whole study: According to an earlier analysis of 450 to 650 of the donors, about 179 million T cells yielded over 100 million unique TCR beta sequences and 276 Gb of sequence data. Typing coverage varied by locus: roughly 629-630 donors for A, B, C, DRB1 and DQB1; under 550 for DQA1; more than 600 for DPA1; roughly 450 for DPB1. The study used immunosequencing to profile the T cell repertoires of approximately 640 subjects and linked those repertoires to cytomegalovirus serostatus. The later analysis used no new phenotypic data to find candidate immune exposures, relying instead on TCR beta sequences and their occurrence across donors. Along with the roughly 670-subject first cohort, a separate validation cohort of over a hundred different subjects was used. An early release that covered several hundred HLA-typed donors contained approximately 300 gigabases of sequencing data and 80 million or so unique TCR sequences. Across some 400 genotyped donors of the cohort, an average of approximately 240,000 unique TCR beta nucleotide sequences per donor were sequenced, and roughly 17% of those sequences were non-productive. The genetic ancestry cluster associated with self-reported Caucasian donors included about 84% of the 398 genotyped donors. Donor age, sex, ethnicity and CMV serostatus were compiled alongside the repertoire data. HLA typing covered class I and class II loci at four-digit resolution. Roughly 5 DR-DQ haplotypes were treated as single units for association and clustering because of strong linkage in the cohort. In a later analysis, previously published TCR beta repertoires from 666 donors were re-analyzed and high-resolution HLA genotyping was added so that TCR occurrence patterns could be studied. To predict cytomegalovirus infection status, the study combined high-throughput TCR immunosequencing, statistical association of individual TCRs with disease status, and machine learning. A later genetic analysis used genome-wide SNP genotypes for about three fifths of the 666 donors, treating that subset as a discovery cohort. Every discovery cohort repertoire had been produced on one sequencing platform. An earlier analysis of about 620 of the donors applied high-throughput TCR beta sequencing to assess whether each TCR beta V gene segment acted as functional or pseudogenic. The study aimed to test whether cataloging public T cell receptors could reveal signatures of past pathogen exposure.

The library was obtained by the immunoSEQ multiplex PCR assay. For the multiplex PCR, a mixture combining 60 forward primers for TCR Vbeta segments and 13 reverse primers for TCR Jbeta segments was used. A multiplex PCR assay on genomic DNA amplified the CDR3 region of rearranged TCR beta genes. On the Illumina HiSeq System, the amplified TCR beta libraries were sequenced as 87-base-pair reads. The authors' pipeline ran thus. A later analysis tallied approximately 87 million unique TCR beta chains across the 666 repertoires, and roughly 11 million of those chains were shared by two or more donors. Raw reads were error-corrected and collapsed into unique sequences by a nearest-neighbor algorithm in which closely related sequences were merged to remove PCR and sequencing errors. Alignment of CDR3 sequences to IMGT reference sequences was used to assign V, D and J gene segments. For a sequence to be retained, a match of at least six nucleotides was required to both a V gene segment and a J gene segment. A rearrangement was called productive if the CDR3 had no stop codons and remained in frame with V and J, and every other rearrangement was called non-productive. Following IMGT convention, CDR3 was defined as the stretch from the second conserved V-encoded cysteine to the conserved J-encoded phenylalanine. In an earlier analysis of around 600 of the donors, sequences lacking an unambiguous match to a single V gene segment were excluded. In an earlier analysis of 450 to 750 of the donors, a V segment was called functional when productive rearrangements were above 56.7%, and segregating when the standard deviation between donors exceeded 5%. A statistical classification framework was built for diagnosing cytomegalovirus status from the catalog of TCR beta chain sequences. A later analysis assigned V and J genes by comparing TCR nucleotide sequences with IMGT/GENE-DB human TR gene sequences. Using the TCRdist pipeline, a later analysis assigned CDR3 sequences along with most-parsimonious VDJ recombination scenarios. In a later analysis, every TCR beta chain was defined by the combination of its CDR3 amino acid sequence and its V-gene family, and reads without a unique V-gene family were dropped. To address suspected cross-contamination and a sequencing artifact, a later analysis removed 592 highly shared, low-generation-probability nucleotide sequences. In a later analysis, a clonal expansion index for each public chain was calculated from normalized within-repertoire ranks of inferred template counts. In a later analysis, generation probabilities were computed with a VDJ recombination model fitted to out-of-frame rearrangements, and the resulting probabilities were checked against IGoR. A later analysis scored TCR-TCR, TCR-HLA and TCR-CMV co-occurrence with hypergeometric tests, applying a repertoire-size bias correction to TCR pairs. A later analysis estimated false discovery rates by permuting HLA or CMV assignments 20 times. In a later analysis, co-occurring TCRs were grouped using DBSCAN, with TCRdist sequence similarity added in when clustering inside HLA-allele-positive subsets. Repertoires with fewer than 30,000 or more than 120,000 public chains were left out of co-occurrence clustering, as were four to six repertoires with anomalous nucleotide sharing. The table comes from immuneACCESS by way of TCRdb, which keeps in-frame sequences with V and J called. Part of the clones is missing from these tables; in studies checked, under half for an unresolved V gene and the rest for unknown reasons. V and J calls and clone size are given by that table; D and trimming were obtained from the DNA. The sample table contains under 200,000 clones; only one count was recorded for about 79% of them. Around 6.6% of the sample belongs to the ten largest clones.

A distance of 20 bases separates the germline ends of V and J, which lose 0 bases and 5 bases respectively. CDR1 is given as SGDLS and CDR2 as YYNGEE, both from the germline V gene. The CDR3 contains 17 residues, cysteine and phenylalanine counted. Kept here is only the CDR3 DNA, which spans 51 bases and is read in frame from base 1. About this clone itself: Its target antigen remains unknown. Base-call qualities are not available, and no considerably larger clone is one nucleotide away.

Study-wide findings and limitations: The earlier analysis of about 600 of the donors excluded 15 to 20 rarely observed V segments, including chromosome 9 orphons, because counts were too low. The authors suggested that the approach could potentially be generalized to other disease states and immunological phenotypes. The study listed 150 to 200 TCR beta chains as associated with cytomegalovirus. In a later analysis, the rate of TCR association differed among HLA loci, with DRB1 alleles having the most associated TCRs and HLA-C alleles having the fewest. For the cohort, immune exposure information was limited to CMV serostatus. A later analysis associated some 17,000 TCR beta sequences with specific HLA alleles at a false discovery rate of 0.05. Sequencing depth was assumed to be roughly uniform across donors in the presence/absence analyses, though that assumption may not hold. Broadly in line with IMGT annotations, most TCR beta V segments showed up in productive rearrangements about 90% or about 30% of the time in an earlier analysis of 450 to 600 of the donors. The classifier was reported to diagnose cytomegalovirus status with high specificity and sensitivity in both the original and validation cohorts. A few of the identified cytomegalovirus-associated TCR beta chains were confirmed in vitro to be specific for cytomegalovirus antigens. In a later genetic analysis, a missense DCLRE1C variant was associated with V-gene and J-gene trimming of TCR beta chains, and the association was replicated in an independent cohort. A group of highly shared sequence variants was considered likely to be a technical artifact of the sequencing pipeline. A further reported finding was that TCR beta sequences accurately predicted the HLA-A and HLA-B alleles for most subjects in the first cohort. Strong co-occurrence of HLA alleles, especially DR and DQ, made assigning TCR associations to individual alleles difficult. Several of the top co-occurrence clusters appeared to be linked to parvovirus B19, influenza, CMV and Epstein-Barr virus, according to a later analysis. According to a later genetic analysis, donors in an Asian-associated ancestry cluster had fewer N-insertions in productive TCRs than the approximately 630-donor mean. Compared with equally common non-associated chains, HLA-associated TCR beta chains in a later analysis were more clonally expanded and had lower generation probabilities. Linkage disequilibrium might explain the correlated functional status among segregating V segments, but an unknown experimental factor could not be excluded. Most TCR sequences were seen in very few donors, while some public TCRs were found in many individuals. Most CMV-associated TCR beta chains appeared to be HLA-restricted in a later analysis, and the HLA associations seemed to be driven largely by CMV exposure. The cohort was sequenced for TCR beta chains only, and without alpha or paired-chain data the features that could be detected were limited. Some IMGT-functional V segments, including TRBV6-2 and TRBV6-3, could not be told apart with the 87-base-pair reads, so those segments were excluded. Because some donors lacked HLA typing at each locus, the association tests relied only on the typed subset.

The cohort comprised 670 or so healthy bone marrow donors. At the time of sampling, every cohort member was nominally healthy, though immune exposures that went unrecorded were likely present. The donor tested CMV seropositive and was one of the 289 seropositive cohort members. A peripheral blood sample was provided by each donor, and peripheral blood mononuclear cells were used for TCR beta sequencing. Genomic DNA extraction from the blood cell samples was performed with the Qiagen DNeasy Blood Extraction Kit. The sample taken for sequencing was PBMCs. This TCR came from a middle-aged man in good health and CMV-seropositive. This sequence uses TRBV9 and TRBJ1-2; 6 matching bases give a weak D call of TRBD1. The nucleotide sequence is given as TGTGCCAGCAGCGTAGGAGGGGCAGGGGCCGTTTCGTATGGCTACACCTTC. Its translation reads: CASSVGGAGAVSYGYTF.